A single sample is the source of the 23 T cell receptor beta chains below, sequenced in a study of T cell repertoires and leukemia-associated antigens (dated by TCRdb to about 2019). Library construction relied on 5' RACE. The instrument was an Illumina MiSeq. In TCRdb, the public reads were trimmed at Q25 with fastp and aligned with MiXCR, with productive beta chains retained. Rows matching on CDR3 protein sequence are summarized as one entry with the most common DNA and genes. In all, the sample holds about 12,000 distinct CDR3 sequences, and roughly two fifths of those were seen once. About a third of the sample rests with the top ten. These receptors' antigens are unknown. Sequences were obtained from CD3+ T cells sorted from blood and cultured. These receptors originate from a female donor in good health.

This clonotype was recorded a few times. The J gene is TRBJ2-6, the V gene TRBV5-1; D gene ambiguous. The V end lost 0 bases, the J end lost 1 base, and 2 bases lay between the germline ends. The CDR3 has 14 amino acids. The germline gives CDR1 SGHRS, CDR2 YFSETQ. CDR3 bases: TGCGCCAGCAGCTTGGAGTCTGGGGCCAACGTCCTGACTTTC. This translates into CASSLESGANVLTF.

Only a few counts were recorded for this clonotype. A junction boundary mismatches the germline segment, possibly from a read error. The chain couples TRBV15 to TRBJ2-2, with 9 bases matching TRBD2. The CDR3 has 17 residues. Germline V CDR1 and CDR2: LNHNV, YYDKDF (reference sequence). CDR3 sequence (DNA): TGTGCCACCAACAGAGATGGAGCGGGGGGAGGAACCGGGGAGCTGTTTTTC. Translation gives CATNRDGAGGGTGELFF.

The rearrangement links TRBV7-9 to TRBJ2-7, with 7 bases fitting TRBD1. The V gene end was trimmed by 1 base and the J gene end by 2 bases; junction bases not matched to a gene: 5. The germline gives CDR1 SEHNR, CDR2 FQNEAQ (reference sequence). The CDR3 spans 15 residues. In DNA form, the CDR3 reads TGTGCCAGCAGCTTAGAGGGGACAGACACCTACGAGCAGTACTTC. Amino acid sequence: CASSLEGTDTYEQYF.

By frequency in the sample, this clonotype is medium-sized. The chain has TRBV29-1 and TRBJ2-1; no definite D call. Trimming took off 2 bases at V and 9 bases at J, with 8 bases between the two ends. This CDR3 region has 11 residues. The germline V gene has CDR1 SQVTM and CDR2 ANQGSEA. In DNA form, the CDR3 reads TGCAGCGTTGAACCCCCCACTGAGCAGTTCTTC. Amino acids: CSVEPPTEQFF.

This clonotype appeared a few times. The V and J genes are TRBV15 and TRBJ2-2; 9 bases line up with TRBD2. CDR1 and CDR2 from the germline V gene are LNHNV and YYDKDF (reference sequence). V lost 5 bases to trimming and J lost 7 bases; unmatched junction nucleotides: 8. This CDR3 region has 15 residues. CDR3 loop: CATSRGRAIGGELFF. The CDR3 coding sequence is TGTGCCACCAGCCGCGGGAGGGCCATTGGCGGGGAGCTGTTTTTT. Full variable domain (missing parts from reference TRBV15 and TRBJ2-2): DAMVIQNPRYQVTQFGKPVTLSCSQTLNHNVMYWYQQKSSQAPKLLFHYYDKDFNNEADTPDNFQSRRPNTSFCFLDIRSPGLGDTAMYLCATSRGRAIGGELFFGEGSRLTVL.

The rearrangement joins TRBV5-4 to TRBJ2-3, with D unresolved. From germline, CDR1 is SGHNT and CDR2 YYREEE (reference sequence). The CDR3 covers 15 residues. Between the trimmed V and J ends, which lost 4 bases and 2 bases, there was a span of 14 bases. In DNA, the CDR3 is TGTGCCAGCAGCACCGGGTCTCACTTCACAGATACGCAGTATTTT. Translating it yields CASSTGSHFTDTQYF.

This sequence joins TRBV20-1 and TRBJ2-7; no clear D. V gave up 6 bases and J gave up 7 bases, with 16 bases separating them. The CDR3 extends over 12 amino acids. Germline assignment: CDR1 DFQATT and CDR2 SNEGSKA (reference sequence). The CDR3 nucleotides read TGCAGTGCCCTATCTGATTTAGGGGAGCAGTACTTC. Encoded protein: CSALSDLGEQYF.

This clonotype turned up a few times. The rearrangement uses TRBV5-1 and TRBJ2-1, with 10 positions matching TRBD1. After removal of 3 bases from V and 5 bases from J, the junction contained 2 bases not matched to a gene. Germline values: CDR1 SGHRS, CDR2 YFSETQ. The CDR3 spans 14 residues. The CDR3 coding sequence is TGCGCCAGCAGCTGGACAGGGGGACACAATGAGCAGTTCTTC. This gives the protein CASSWTGGHNEQFF. The entire variable domain, with the rest obtained from reference TRBV5-1 and TRBJ2-1, is as follows: KAGVTQTPRYLIKTRGQQVTLSCSPISGHRSVSWYQQTPGQGLQFLFEYFSETQRNKGNFPGRFSGRQFSNSRSEMNVSTLELGDSALYLCASSWTGGHNEQFFGPGTRLTVL.

This clonotype is medium-sized (0.01 to 0.1%) within its sample. V gene TRBV20-1 combines with J gene TRBJ1-5; D unresolved. The V and J ends lost 4 bases and 1 base respectively, with 11 bases between them. This CDR3 is built from 14 residues. Per the germline V gene, CDR1 is DFQATT and CDR2 is SNEGSKA (reference sequence). CDR3 protein: CSAISGLSNQPQHF. Written as DNA, the CDR3 is TGCAGTGCTATCTCGGGGTTAAGCAATCAGCCCCAGCATTTT.

This clonotype qualifies as medium-sized. The chain recombines TRBV20-1 with TRBJ2-7; D uncertain. There are 15 residues in the CDR3. The V gene lost 0 bases and the J gene lost 2 bases, with 14 bases spanning the gap. Germline loops: CDR1 DFQATT, CDR2 SNEGSKA (reference sequence). CDR3 sequence (DNA): TGCAGTGCTAGAGATTCGAGTTTCCTAACCTACGAGCAGTACTTC. Translated, it gives CSARDSSFLTYEQYF.

The chain employs TRBV11-3 and TRBJ2-7, with a possible D match to TRBD2 (5 bases). The germline V gene encodes CDR1 SGHNT and CDR2 YENEEA. The CDR3 covers 13 residues. V dropped 8 bases and J dropped 4 bases, with 15 bases sitting between them. The CDR3 is CASSWTPEYEQYF. CDR3 coding DNA: TGTGCCAGCTCTTGGACTCCCGAATACGAGCAGTACTTC.

This clonotype was detected only a few times. The chain uses TRBV5-1 and TRBJ1-2; D gene ambiguous. Trimming left V 4 bases short and J 4 bases short, with 8 bases between. There are 12 residues in the CDR3. The V gene's germline CDR1 is SGHRS and CDR2 YFSETQ. The CDR3 loop reads CASSPRSYGYTF. In nucleotides, the CDR3 is TGCGCCAGCAGCCCAAGGAGCTATGGCTACACCTTC. Complete variable domain (other parts from reference TRBV5-1 and TRBJ1-2): KAGVTQTPRYLIKTRGQQVTLSCSPISGHRSVSWYQQTPGQGLQFLFEYFSETQRNKGNFPGRFSGRQFSNSRSEMNVSTLELGDSALYLCASSPRSYGYTFGSGTRLTVV.

This clonotype was detected only a few times. The V call is TRBV5-1, the J call TRBJ2-7; TRBD2 matches 10 bases. The trim removed 6 bases at V and 4 bases at J, leaving 10 bases unmatched. Germline assignment: CDR1 SGHRS and CDR2 YFSETQ. This CDR3 comprises 15 residues. Here the CDR3 DNA reads TGCGCCAGCAACCCAGAAGCGGGAGGGCCTTACGAGCAGTACTTC. Translation: CASNPEAGGPYEQYF.

This clonotype ranks as medium-sized (0.01 to 0.1%). J is TRBJ2-2 and V is TRBV18; no clear D gene. V was cut by 2 bases and J by 7 bases, with 11 bases left in between. The CDR3 is made up of 14 amino acids. Germline V gene data show CDR1 as KGHSH and CDR2 as LQKENI. The CDR3 DNA is TGTGCCAGCTCACCAAGGATGAGCATCGGGGAGCTGTTTTTT. Translating it yields CASSPRMSIGELFF.

This clonotype appeared a few times. The CDR3 sequence: CASSPGTSNGQFF. CDR3 bases: TGTGCCAGCAGTCCCGGGACTAGCAACGGGCAGTTCTTC. The V gene is TRBV6-4, the J gene TRBJ2-1; the match to TRBD2 covers 9 bases. CDR1 is MRHNA, CDR2 SNTAGT, per germline. V trimming: 5 bases; J trimming: 12 bases; junction bases outside the gene matches: 8. The CDR3 length is 13 residues.

The chain uses TRBV20-1 and TRBJ2-1, with a weak D call TRBD2 (5 bases). V was pared by 0 bases and J by 0 bases, with 15 bases between. Germline lookup yields CDR1 DFQATT and CDR2 SNEGSKA (reference sequence). This CDR3 is built from 17 residues. In DNA form, the CDR3 reads TGCAGTGCTAGAGATCAGAAGCGGCAAAGCTCCTACAATGAGCAGTTCTTC. Amino acid sequence: CSARDQKRQSSYNEQFF.

This chain connects TRBV20-1 to TRBJ2-2, with 7 bases lining up with TRBD2. The trim removed 0 bases at V and 7 bases at J, leaving 8 bases unmatched. This CDR3 region has 15 residues. The germline gives CDR1 DFQATT, CDR2 SNEGSKA (reference sequence). The CDR3 DNA is TGCAGTGCTAGAGATCGGGGGGAACCTTTCGGGGAGCTGTTTTTT. This encodes CSARDRGEPFGELFF.

The V call is TRBV5-5, the J call TRBJ2-5, with D uncertain. The CDR3 runs 13 residues. The ends were cut back, 2 bases at V and 2 bases at J, with 7 bases in the middle. From germline, CDR1 is SGHKS and CDR2 YYEKEE (reference sequence). CDR3 bases: TGTGCCAGCAGCTTTCGGTGGCAAGAGACCCAGTACTTC. This codes for CASSFRWQETQYF. Based on the CDR3 plus reference TRBV5-5 and TRBJ2-5, the full variable domain is DAGVTQSPTHLIKTRGQQVTLRCSPISGHKSVSWYQQVLGQGPQFIFQYYEKEERGRGNFPDRFSARQFPNYSSELNVNALLLGDSALYLCASSFRWQETQYFGPGTRLLVL.

Worth noting for this clonotype: The limits of the CDR3 on the DNA are not certain, so only TCRdb's listed CDR3 is given. The chain combines TRBV7-6 with TRBJ2-1; the D call of TRBD2 is as the table states it, not checked on the DNA. The germline V gene encodes CDR1 SGHVS and CDR2 FNYEAQ. The CDR3 numbers 21 amino acids, ends counted. CDR3 loop: CDSSFYICSVPPSGDYNEQFF.

This clonotype showed up many times. This sequence joins TRBV11-1 and TRBJ2-3; the D is unclear. The CDR3 consists of 13 residues. Trimming took off 5 bases at V and 6 bases at J, with 12 bases between the two ends. Germline CDR1 SGHAT, CDR2 FQDESV (reference sequence). The DNA for the CDR3 is TGTGCCAGCAGCCGATCACCGTCGGATACGCAGTATTTT. Translated: CASSRSPSDTQYF.

This clonotype was picked up many times. The rearrangement links TRBV6-6 to TRBJ1-6; possible D gene TRBD1, 6 bases. The CDR3 contains 15 residues. V gave up 2 bases and J gave up 9 bases, with 14 bases separating them. The germline CDR1 and CDR2 sequences are MNHNY and SVGAGI (reference sequence). In DNA form, the CDR3 reads TGTGCCAGCAGTTACGGTCCAGGGGAGGGTTCACCCCTCCACTTT. It codes for CASSYGPGEGSPLHF.

Comments on this clonotype: One end of the junction does not line up with germline, which may come from a read error. This chain links TRBV2 with TRBJ1-2, with TRBD1 identical over 7 bases. Germline V CDR1 and CDR2: SNHLY, FYNNEI. This CDR3 contains 15 residues. CDR3 in DNA: TGTGCCGGCAGCCAGGGGGAGTATATAAACTATGACTACACCTTC. Amino acids: CAGSQGEYINYDYTF.

This chain connects TRBV7-3 to TRBJ2-1, with 11 positions matching TRBD2. After removal of 1 base from V and 8 bases from J, the junction contained 7 bases not matched to a gene. The CDR3 runs 16 residues. Germline CDR1 is SGHTA and CDR2 is FQGTGA. This CDR3 is CASSLRSSGRFDEQFF. CDR3 nucleotide sequence: TGTGCCAGCAGCTTAAGATCTAGCGGGAGGTTCGATGAGCAGTTCTTC.